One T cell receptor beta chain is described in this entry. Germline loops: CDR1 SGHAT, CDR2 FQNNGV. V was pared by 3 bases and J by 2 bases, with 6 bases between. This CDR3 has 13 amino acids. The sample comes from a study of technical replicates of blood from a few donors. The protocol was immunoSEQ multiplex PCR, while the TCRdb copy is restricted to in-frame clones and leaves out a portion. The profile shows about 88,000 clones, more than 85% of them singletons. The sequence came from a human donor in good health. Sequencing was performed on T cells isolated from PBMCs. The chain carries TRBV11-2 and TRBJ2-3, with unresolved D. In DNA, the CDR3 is TGTGCCAGCAGCTTCGGGTTCACAGATACGCAGTATTTT. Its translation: CASSFGFTDTQYF.